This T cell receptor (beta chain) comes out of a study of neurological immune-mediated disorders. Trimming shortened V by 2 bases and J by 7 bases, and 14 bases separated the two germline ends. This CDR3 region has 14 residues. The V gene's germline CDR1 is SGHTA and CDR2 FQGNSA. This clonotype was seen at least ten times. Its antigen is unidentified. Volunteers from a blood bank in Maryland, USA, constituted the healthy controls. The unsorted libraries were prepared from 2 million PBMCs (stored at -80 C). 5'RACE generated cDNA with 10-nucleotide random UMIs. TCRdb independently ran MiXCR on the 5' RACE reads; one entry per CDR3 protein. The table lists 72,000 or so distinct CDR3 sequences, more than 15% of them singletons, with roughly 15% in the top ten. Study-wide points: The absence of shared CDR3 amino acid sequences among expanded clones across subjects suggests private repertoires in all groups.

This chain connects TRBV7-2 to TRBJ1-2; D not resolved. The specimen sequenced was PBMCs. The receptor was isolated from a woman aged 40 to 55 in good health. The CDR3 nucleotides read TGTGCCAGCAGCTTACTGACAAGTTTCTCTGGCTACACCTTC. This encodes CASSLLTSFSGYTF.